This TCR beta chain emerged from a study of shared T cell receptors in the human thymus. Germline loops: CDR1 MNHNS, CDR2 SASEGT. V shed 8 bases, J shed 0 bases, and the junction held 7 bases outside the gene matches. This CDR3 is 14 amino acids long. The protocol was immunoSEQ multiplex PCR, while the TCRdb copy is restricted to in-frame clones and leaves out a portion. The sample lists 700,000 or so clones, approximately 83% seen once, with 0.008% to 0.011% in the top ten. These data also formed part of another study, on human thymus T cells. That study adds: Thymic material originated from resections removed in the course of corrective heart surgery. Related studies found that unrelated individuals share highly overlapping thymic repertoires.

J is TRBJ2-7 and V is TRBV6-1, with 7 nucleotides matching TRBD1. The sequence came from a girl under three years old with a congenital heart defect. The sample consisted of thymocytes. The CDR3 here is CASGVGQSSYEQYF. In DNA, the CDR3 is TGTGCCAGCGGAGTGGGACAGAGCTCCTACGAGCAGTACTTC.